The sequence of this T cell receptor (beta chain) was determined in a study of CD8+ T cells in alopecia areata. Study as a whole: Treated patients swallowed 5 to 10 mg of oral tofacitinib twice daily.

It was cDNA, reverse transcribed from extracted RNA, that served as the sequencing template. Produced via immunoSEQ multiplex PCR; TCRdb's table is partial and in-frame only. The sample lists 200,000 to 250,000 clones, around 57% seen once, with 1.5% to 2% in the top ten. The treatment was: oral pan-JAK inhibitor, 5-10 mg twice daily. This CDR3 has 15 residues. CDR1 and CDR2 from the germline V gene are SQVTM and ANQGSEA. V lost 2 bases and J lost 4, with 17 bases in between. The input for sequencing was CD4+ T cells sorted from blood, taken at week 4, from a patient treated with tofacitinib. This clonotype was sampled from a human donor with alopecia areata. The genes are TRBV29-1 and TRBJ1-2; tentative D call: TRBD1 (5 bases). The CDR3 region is CSVEKRTRGGYGYTF. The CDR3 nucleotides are TGCAGCGTTGAAAAGCGGACAAGGGGTGGCTATGGCTACACCTTC.